The next 20 T cell receptor beta chains were all read from a single sample in a study of tumor-infiltrating lymphocytes in primary liver carcinoma. The researchers obtained blood RNA from unsorted whole blood and also extracted germline DNA. TCR beta cDNA was made from 450 to 500 ng total RNA with a constant-region primer. Libraries of TCR beta came from three nested multiplex PCR rounds with slightly modified ARM-PCR. The two initial PCR rounds, nine to eleven cycles each, used TRBV1-TRBV30 forward and C-beta reverse primers. TCRdb re-called the multiplex PCR reads through MiXCR, storing one row per CDR3 protein. The table has a few hundred thousand distinct CDR3 sequences, 45% to 70% seen once; the top ten hold 15% to 20%. Source material: peripheral blood. All receptors derive from a woman in her twenties or thirties with primary liver carcinoma and hepatitis B virus infection.

This sequence joins TRBV28 and TRBJ2-1; TRBD1 matches 7 bases. Germline lookup yields CDR1 MDHEN and CDR2 SYDVKM. The V and J ends lost 5 bases and 3 bases, in that order; junction bases with no gene match: 4. This CDR3 spans 14 amino acids. Here the CDR3 reads CASSPGQYYNEQFF. The DNA for the CDR3 is TGTGCCAGCAGTCCGGGACAGTACTACAATGAGCAGTTCTTC.

Comments on this clonotype: This sequence may be a read error, since a much larger clone differs from it by one base. The chain uses TRBV6-5 and TRBJ1-1; D possibly corresponds to TRBD1 (6 bases). The V end was cut by 5 bases, the J end by 11 bases, with 18 bases between. The germline CDR1 and CDR2 sequences are MNHEY and SVGAGI. The CDR3 is 13 residues long. The CDR3 DNA reads as TGTGCCAGCAGTCCCAGGGGAAGGCACGAGGCTTTCTTT. It encodes CASSPRGRHEAFF.

This clonotype was seen repeatedly, ten times or more. V and J are TRBV4-1 and TRBJ1-1, with TRBD1 identical over 12 bases. CDR1 and CDR2 (germline): MGHRA, YSYEKL. The V gene end was trimmed by 0 bases and the J gene end by 4 bases; junction bases not matched to a gene: 3. This CDR3 region has 16 residues. For the CDR3, the DNA is TGCGCCAGCAGCCAAGATTCGGGACAGGGGGCCACTGAAGCTTTCTTT. This encodes CASSQDSGQGATEAFF.

The CDR3 DNA sequence: TGTGCCTGGAGTGCAAACCTCAACACCGGGGAGCTGTTTTTT. This gives the protein CAWSANLNTGELFF. This chain connects TRBV30 to TRBJ2-2; D unresolved. V lost 1 base to trimming and J lost 2 bases, with 8 bases between them. Germline values: CDR1 GTSNPN, CDR2 SVGIG (reference sequence). The CDR3 totals 14 residues.

This clonotype was counted between two and nine times. J is TRBJ1-2 and V is TRBV10-2; 10 bases agree with TRBD1. Unmatched junction bases numbered 9, after V lost 4 bases and J lost 10 bases. From germline, CDR1 is WSHSY and CDR2 SAAADI. The CDR3 is made up of 14 amino acids. In DNA, the CDR3 is TGCGCCAGCAGTGCAACTGAGGACAGGGGGGCCTACACCTTC. It is translated as CASSATEDRGAYTF.

V gene TRBV28 combines with J gene TRBJ1-2, with D perhaps matching TRBD1 (5 bases). This CDR3 comprises 15 residues. CDR1 MDHEN and CDR2 SYDVKM come from the germline V gene. V lost 10 bases and J lost 1, with 19 bases in between. CDR3 residues: CANRPGEGRNYGYTF. CDR3 sequence (DNA): TGTGCCAACAGACCTGGGGAGGGACGTAACTATGGCTACACCTTC.

To note about this clonotype: The conserved closing phenylalanine or tryptophan is absent in this CDR3, likely reflecting a read error. The rearrangement links TRBV11-2 to TRBJ2-1; 7 nucleotides align to TRBD1. In germline, CDR1 is SGHAT, CDR2 FQNNGV. The CDR3 runs 14 residues. The CDR3, as DNA: TGTGCTAGCAGCCCTTCCGGGACAGCCAATGAGCAGTTCTAC. Its protein product is CASSPSGTANEQFY.

Details on this clonotype: This clone may be a read error of a much larger clone one base away. The chain is built from TRBV4-1 and TRBJ1-6; D is uncertain. This CDR3 spans 15 amino acids. Germline V gene data show CDR1 as MGHRA and CDR2 as YSYEKL. The CDR3 here is CASSQGSVTNSSLHF. DNA for the CDR3: TGCGCCAGCAGCCAAGGGTCCGTGACTAATTCATCCCTCCACTTT.

This sequence joins TRBV7-9 and TRBJ2-7, with 7 bases that match TRBD1. The germline V gene encodes CDR1 SEHNR and CDR2 FQNEAQ (reference sequence). Trimming removed 5 bases from V and 6 bases from J; junction bases left unmatched: 4. This CDR3 is built from 12 residues. CDR3 region: CASSANRGEQYF. Written as DNA, the CDR3 is TGTGCCAGCAGCGCGAACAGGGGCGAGCAGTACTTC.

About this clonotype itself: A much more abundant neighbour one base away suggests this may be a read error. The chain carries TRBV12-3 or TRBV12-4 and TRBJ2-3, with 8 bases lining up with TRBD1. This CDR3 contains 16 residues. J was trimmed by 2 bases and V by 7 bases; bases with no gene match: 11. The CDR3 region has the DNA TGTGCCAGCAATTTGGATCAGGGGGCCTTCACAGATACGCAGTATTTT. Protein: CASNLDQGAFTDTQYF.

Worth noting for this clonotype: This clone may be a read error of a much larger clone one base away. The chain has TRBV11-1 and TRBJ2-1; no clear D gene. The CDR3 is made up of 13 amino acids. The germline CDR1 and CDR2 sequences are SGHAT and FQDESV (reference sequence). The CDR3 reads CVSSLAEYNEQFF. In DNA, the CDR3 is TGTGTCAGCAGCTTAGCAGAGTACAATGAGCAGTTCTTC.

In its sample, this clonotype was seen a few times. The V and J genes are TRBV10-3 and TRBJ1-6; a possible D gene is TRBD1 (5 bases). Deletions cut 2 bases from V and 0 bases from J, with 11 bases between. Germline V gene lookup returns CDR1 ENHRY and CDR2 SYGVKD. CDR3 length: 17 amino acids. CDR3 DNA: TGTGCCATCAGTGAGGCAGGGTACAACTCCTATAATTCACCCCTCCACTTT. This encodes CAISEAGYNSYNSPLHF.

This clonotype has only a few counts. V is TRBV6-1 and J is TRBJ2-2; 12 bases line up with TRBD2. This CDR3 has 15 amino acids. The trim removed 3 bases at V and 6 bases at J, leaving 2 bases unmatched. The germline CDR1 and CDR2 sequences are MNHNS and SASEGT. DNA of the CDR3: TGTGCCAGCAGTGAGAGACTAGCGGGAGCCGGGGAGCTGTTTTTT. Its translation is CASSERLAGAGELFF.

The J gene is TRBJ1-2, the V gene TRBV10-2, with a possible D match to TRBD1 (5 bases). V lost 5 bases to trimming and J lost 8 bases, with 12 bases between them. This CDR3 spans 12 amino acids. CDR1 is WSHSY, CDR2 SAAADI, per germline. The DNA for the CDR3 is TGCGCCAGCAGTAGACAGCGTGGGGGCTACACCTTC. Protein sequence: CASSRQRGGYTF.

This chain uses TRBV6-5 with TRBJ2-7, with a weak D call TRBD1 (5 bases). In germline, CDR1 is MNHEY, CDR2 SVGAGI. The CDR3 runs 16 residues. Trimming removed 6 bases at V and 1 base at J, with 19 bases between. The CDR3 spells CASRENQDMVSYEQYF. The CDR3 bases are TGTGCCAGCAGAGAAAACCAGGACATGGTGTCCTACGAGCAGTACTTC.

A few counts support this clonotype. DNA for the CDR3: TGTGCCAGCAGCCCCGGGACAGGGAATCAAGAGACCCAGTACTTC. Translating gives CASSPGTGNQETQYF. The chain uses TRBV7-9 and TRBJ2-5; TRBD1 aligns across 9 bases. The CDR3 has 15 residues. Germline CDR1 SEHNR, CDR2 FQNEAQ (reference sequence). The J segment lost 2 bases and the V segment lost 5 bases, leaving 6 bases of the junction unmatched. The full variable domain, with the rest looked up from reference TRBV7-9 and TRBJ2-5, is DTGVSQNPRHKITKRGQNVTFRCDPISEHNRLYWYRQTLGQGPEFLTYFQNEAQLEKSRLLSDRFSAERPKGSFSTLEIQRTEQGDSAMYLCASSPGTGNQETQYFGPGTRLLVL.

In this sample, this clonotype turned up many times. This chain connects TRBV6-5 to TRBJ2-7, with 12 bases lining up with TRBD1. This CDR3 has 13 residues. V lost 7 bases, J lost 6 bases, and 4 bases stayed unmatched. Germline V gene lookup returns CDR1 MNHEY and CDR2 SVGAGI. The CDR3 is CASMPGQGAEQYF. CDR3 bases: TGTGCCAGCATGCCGGGACAGGGGGCCGAGCAGTACTTC.

The V gene is TRBV5-4, the J gene TRBJ2-3; 11 bases align to TRBD2. Germline assignment: CDR1 SGHNT and CDR2 YYREEE (reference sequence). The CDR3 runs to 17 residues. Germline trimming cut 0 bases from V and 5 bases from J; bases unmatched to any gene: 8. The CDR3: CASSLDPLAGVIDTQYF. The CDR3 DNA follows: TGTGCCAGCAGCTTGGATCCACTAGCGGGAGTGATAGATACGCAGTATTTT. Filled out from reference TRBV5-4 and TRBJ2-3, the complete variable domain reads ETGVTQSPTHLIKTRGQQVTLRCSSQSGHNTVSWYQQALGQGPQFIFQYYREEENGRGNFPPRFSGLQFPNYSSELNVNALELDDSALYLCASSLDPLAGVIDTQYFGPGTRLTVL.

The gene calls are TRBV30 and TRBJ2-3; 8 nucleotides align to TRBD2. Trimming cost V 0 bases and J 2 bases; bases outside gene matches: 4. Germline V CDR1 and CDR2: GTSNPN, SVGIG (reference sequence). The CDR3 spans 15 residues. The CDR3 region is CAWSVAGDDTDTQYF. The CDR3 DNA reads TGTGCCTGGAGTGTAGCGGGAGACGACACAGATACGCAGTATTTT. The full variable domain, with the rest looked up from reference TRBV30 and TRBJ2-3, is SQTIHQWPATLVQPVGSPLSLECTVEGTSNPNLYWYRQAAGRGLQLLFYSVGIGQISSEVPQNLSASRPQDRQFILSSKKLLLSDSGFYLCAWSVAGDDTDTQYFGPGTRLTVL.

The chain has TRBV7-9 and TRBJ2-5, with a tentative D call TRBD2 (6 bases). The germline CDR1 and CDR2 sequences are SEHNR and FQNEAQ (reference sequence). This CDR3 spans 17 amino acids. The germline V and J ends were trimmed by 2 bases and 4 bases, with 20 bases remaining between them. The CDR3, as DNA: TGTGCCAGCAGCTTACCTGTGGCCCGGGACTTACTAGAGACCCAGTACTTC. This encodes CASSLPVARDLLETQYF.